The 8 T cell receptor beta chains below come from one sample, sequenced in a study of cytomegalovirus exposure and HLA in healthy donors. The study ran its PCR with 60 Vbeta and 13 Jbeta primers. Sequenced by immunoSEQ multiplex PCR; TCRdb stores in-frame clones only, minus some. The sample has under 200,000 clones; 75% to 85% are singletons. Sequencing was done on a sample of PBMCs. These receptors came from a man aged 30 to 39 in good health and CMV-seronegative.

This chain connects TRBV29-1 to TRBJ2-7, with 12 positions matching TRBD2. J was trimmed by 6 bases and V by 5 bases; bases with no gene match: 8. Per germline, CDR1 SQVTM and CDR2 ANQGSEA. The CDR3 contains 14 residues. The CDR3 DNA reads TGCAGCGTTTCGCTAGCGGGGGGGCCGGTCGAGCAGTACTTC. This sequence encodes CSVSLAGGPVEQYF.

The chain is built from TRBV6-4 and TRBJ2-1; 9 bases match TRBD2. Trimming at V came to 2 bases and at J to 8 bases, leaving 7 bases not matched to a gene. The CDR3 runs to 15 residues. Germline CDR1 is MRHNA and CDR2 is SNTAGT. Here the CDR3 reads CASSDDAGGYYEQFF. The DNA of the CDR3 is TGTGCCAGCAGTGACGACGCGGGGGGGTACTATGAGCAGTTCTTC.

This rearrangement joins TRBV5-8 to TRBJ2-3; 12 bases are shared with TRBD2. Germline V CDR1 and CDR2: SGHTS, YDEGEE. The CDR3 contains 18 residues. With 1 base clipped from V and 1 base from J, the junction kept 7 bases outside the gene matches. The CDR3 DNA sequence: TGTGCCAGCAGCTTGACCCTAGCGGGAGGGCCGGGCACAGATACGCAGTATTTT. Amino acid sequence: CASSLTLAGGPGTDTQYF. The complete variable domain, with remaining parts taken from reference TRBV5-8 and TRBJ2-3, reads EAGVTQSPTHLIKTRGQQATLRCSPISGHTSVYWYQQALGLGLQFLLWYDEGEERNRGNFPPRFSGRQFPNYSSELNVNALELEDSALYLCASSLTLAGGPGTDTQYFGPGTRLTVL.

J is TRBJ2-3 and V is TRBV10-3; 7 positions agree with TRBD1. Germline V lookup: CDR1 ENHRY, CDR2 SYGVKD. CDR3 size: 15 residues. The V gene end was trimmed by 3 bases and the J gene end by 5 bases; junction bases not matched to a gene: 8. The CDR3 coding sequence is TGTGCCATCAGTGATCCGAGACAGGGCGGAGATACGCAGTATTTT. Its translation: CAISDPRQGGDTQYF.

The chain has TRBV15 and TRBJ1-4; unclear D gene. With 0 bases removed from V and 2 bases from J, the gap between germline ends came to 10 bases. Looked up from germline, CDR1 is LNHNV and CDR2 is YYDKDF (reference sequence). The CDR3 sequence is 16 residues long. The CDR3 sequence: CATSRDGRQTNEKLFF. The DNA for the CDR3 is TGTGCCACCAGCAGAGATGGTCGCCAGACTAATGAAAAACTGTTTTTT.

The chain combines TRBV5-1 with TRBJ1-1; possible D gene TRBD1, 5 bases. CDR1 and CDR2 (germline): SGHRS, YFSETQ. The V end lost 4 bases, the J end lost 2 bases, and 9 bases lay between the germline ends. This CDR3 has 13 residues. The CDR3 reads CASSPGQNTEAFF. Here the CDR3 DNA reads TGCGCCAGCAGCCCCGGACAAAACACTGAAGCTTTCTTT.

This clone occurred a few times. The genes are TRBV19 and TRBJ2-3, with 9 bases lining up with TRBD2. Germline V gene lookup returns CDR1 LNHDA and CDR2 SQIVND (reference sequence). The length of the CDR3 is 17 residues. V lost 1 base to trimming and J lost 5 bases; unmatched junction nucleotides: 10. The CDR3 DNA follows: TGTGCCAGTAGTATAGTGAGGGGACTAGCCTCGGGAGATACGCAGTATTTT. This sequence encodes CASSIVRGLASGDTQYF.

A remark on this clone: Within the sample, other DNA sequences also encode this same CDR3. The J gene is TRBJ2-7, the V gene TRBV11-2, with D unclear. The germline V gene has CDR1 SGHAT and CDR2 FQNNGV. The CDR3 extends over 15 amino acids. V lost 0 bases, J lost 1 base, and 10 bases lay in between. This CDR3 reads CASSLESGGSYEQYF. Here the CDR3 DNA reads TGTGCCAGCAGCTTAGAATCGGGTGGGTCCTACGAGCAGTACTTC.